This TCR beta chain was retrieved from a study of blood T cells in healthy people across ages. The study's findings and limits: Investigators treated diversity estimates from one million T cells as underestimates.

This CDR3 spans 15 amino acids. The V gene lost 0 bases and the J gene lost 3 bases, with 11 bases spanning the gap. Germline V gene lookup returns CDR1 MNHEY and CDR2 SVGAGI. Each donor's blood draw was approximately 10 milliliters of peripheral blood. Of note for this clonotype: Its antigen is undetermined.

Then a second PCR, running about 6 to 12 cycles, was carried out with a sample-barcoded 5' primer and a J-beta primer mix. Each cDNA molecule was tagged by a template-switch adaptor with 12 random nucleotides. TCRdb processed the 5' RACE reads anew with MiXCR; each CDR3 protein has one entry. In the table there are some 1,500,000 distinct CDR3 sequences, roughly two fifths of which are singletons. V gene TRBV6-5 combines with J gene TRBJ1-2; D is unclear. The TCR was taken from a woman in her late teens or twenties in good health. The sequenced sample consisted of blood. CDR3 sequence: CASSYSNYGDYGYTF. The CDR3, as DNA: TGTGCCAGCAGTTACTCTAACTACGGAGACTATGGCTACACCTTC.